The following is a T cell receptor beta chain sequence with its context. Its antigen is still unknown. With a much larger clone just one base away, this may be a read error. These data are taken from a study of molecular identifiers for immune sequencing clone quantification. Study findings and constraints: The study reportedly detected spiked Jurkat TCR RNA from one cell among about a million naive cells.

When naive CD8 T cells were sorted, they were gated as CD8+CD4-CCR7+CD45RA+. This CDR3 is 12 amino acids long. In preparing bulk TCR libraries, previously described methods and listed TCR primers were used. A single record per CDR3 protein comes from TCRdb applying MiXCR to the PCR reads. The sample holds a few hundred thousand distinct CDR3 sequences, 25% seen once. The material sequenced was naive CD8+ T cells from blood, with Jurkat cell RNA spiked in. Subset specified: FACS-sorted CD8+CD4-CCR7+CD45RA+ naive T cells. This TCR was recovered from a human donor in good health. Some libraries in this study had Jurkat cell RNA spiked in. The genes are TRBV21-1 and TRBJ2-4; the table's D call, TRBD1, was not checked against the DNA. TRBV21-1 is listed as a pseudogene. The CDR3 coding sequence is TGTGCCAGCAGCAGGATGGGACACATTCAGTACTTC. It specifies CASSRMGHIQYF.